The entry that follows covers one T cell receptor beta chain sequence. Profiling relied on immunoSEQ multiplex PCR, and the TCRdb table lists in-frame clones only, not all of them. The sample has about 69,000 clones, around 87% seen once. The sample belongs to a study of blood T cell repertoires in COVID-19. Study-wide context: The origin of the acute and convalescent COVID-19 samples was the United States, Italy and Spain. PBMCs, B-cell-depleted T cells, or T cells provided the cDNA or gDNA that made up the material.

V was clipped by 3 bases and J by 4 bases; unmatched bases: 3. Germline values: CDR1 SGHAT, CDR2 FQNNGV. The CDR3 is 14 amino acids. The J gene is TRBJ1-1, the V gene TRBV11-2; TRBD1 matches 9 bases. This TCR came from a man aged 45 to 65 with acute or convalescent COVID-19. Sequencing was performed on peripheral blood. For the CDR3, the DNA is TGTGCCAGCAGCTTTCAGACAGGGGGCACTGAAGCTTTCTTT. Amino acid sequence: CASSFQTGGTEAFF.